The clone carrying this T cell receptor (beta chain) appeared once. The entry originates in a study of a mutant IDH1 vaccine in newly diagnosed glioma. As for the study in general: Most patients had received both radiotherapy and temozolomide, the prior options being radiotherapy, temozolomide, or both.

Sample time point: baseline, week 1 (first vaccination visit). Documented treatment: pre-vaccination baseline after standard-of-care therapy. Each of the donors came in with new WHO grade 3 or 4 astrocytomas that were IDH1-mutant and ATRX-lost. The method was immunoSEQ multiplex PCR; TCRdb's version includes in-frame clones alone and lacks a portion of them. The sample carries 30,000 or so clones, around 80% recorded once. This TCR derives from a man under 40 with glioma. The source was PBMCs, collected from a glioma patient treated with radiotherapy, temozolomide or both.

The CDR3 here is CASSLALRGRTDTQYF. The CDR3 region has the DNA TGTGCCAGCAGCTTAGCGTTGAGGGGGCGGACAGATACGCAGTATTTT. The chain combines TRBV7-2 with TRBJ2-3; TRBD1 agrees at 7 bases. Germline V gene lookup returns CDR1 SGHTA and CDR2 FQGNSA. J gave up 3 bases and V 0 bases, and 6 bases lay outside the gene matches. CDR3 length: 16 residues.